A single sample is the source of the 19 T cell receptor beta chains below, sequenced in a study of blood T cell repertoires in COVID-19. This table comes from immunoSEQ multiplex PCR, and its TCRdb copy is limited to in-frame clones, with some not included. The data show over 95,000 clones, around nine tenths seen once. Sequencing was done on a sample of peripheral blood. The receptors here all came from a human donor with acute or convalescent COVID-19. The donor label of this sample is uncertain.

The rearrangement joins TRBV28 to TRBJ1-2; no clear D. CDR1 MDHEN and CDR2 SYDVKM come from the germline V gene. The length of the CDR3 is 11 residues. Trimming took off 6 bases at V and 6 bases at J, with 8 bases between the two ends. The CDR3 spells CASRNQDGYTF. The CDR3 coding sequence is TGTGCCAGCAGGAACCAGGATGGCTACACCTTC.

This chain joins TRBV5-1 and TRBJ2-7, with 8 bases fitting TRBD1. The CDR3 runs 16 residues. The junction had 11 bases not matched to a gene; V was cut back by 4 bases and J by 2 bases. Germline CDR1 is SGHRS and CDR2 is YFSETQ. DNA of the CDR3: TGCGCCAGCAGCCCAGGGGGCGGAAAGCCACCCTACGAGCAGTACTTC. Protein: CASSPGGGKPPYEQYF.

The V gene is TRBV7-2, the J gene TRBJ2-7, with TRBD1 matching over 7 bases. V shed 1 base and J 3 bases; nucleotides not matched to a gene: 3. Per germline, CDR1 SGHTA and CDR2 FQGNSA. The CDR3 consists of 14 residues. The CDR3 nucleotides are TGTGCCAGCAGCTTAGGGGACAGCATCTACGAGCAGTACTTC. Protein: CASSLGDSIYEQYF. Using reference TRBV7-2 and TRBJ2-7 for the parts outside the CDR3, the full variable domain is GAGVSQSPSNKVTEKGKDVELRCDPISGHTALYWYRQSLGQGLEFLIYFQGNSAPDKSGLPSDRFSAERTGGSVSTLTIQRTQQEDSAVYLCASSLGDSIYEQYFGPGTRLTVT.

The chain recombines TRBV18 with TRBJ1-2; D ambiguous. V lost 2 bases and J 5 bases, leaving 15 bases between the germline ends. The CDR3 sequence is 15 residues long. The V gene's germline CDR1 is KGHSH and CDR2 LQKENI. CDR3 loop: CASSPAASARYGYTF. CDR3 DNA: TGTGCCAGCTCACCAGCGGCATCCGCCCGATATGGCTACACCTTC.

The chain is built from TRBV30 and TRBJ2-1; the match to TRBD1 covers 7 bases. CDR1 and CDR2 from the germline V gene are GTSNPN and SVGIG (reference sequence). This CDR3 has 13 amino acids. V shed 2 bases, J shed 4 bases, and the junction held 2 bases outside the gene matches. CDR3 bases: TGTGCCTGGAGTCGGGACAGTTACAATGAGCAGTTCTTC. Encoded protein: CAWSRDSYNEQFF.

The rearrangement uses TRBV4-1 and TRBJ1-5; D unresolved. CDR1 is MGHRA, CDR2 YSYEKL, per germline. V gave up 1 base and J gave up 7 bases, with 14 bases separating them. CDR3 length equals 15 residues. CDR3 residues: CASSQVTLTGQPQHF. CDR3 DNA: TGCGCCAGCAGCCAAGTAACCTTGACGGGACAGCCCCAGCATTTT.

This clone was counted a single time. The chain is built from TRBV18 and TRBJ2-3; possible D gene TRBD1, 5 bases. The CDR3 covers 17 residues. CDR1 is KGHSH and CDR2 is LQKENI in the germline V gene. Trimming pared 3 bases from V and 2 bases from J, leaving 18 bases between. In DNA form, the CDR3 reads TGTGCCAGCTCACCTGAATTGAGACAGCTGTACACAGATACGCAGTATTTT. Protein product: CASSPELRQLYTDTQYF.

The genes are TRBV7-9 and TRBJ1-2; tentatively, D is TRBD1 (5 bases). This CDR3 comprises 12 residues. Germline V gives CDR1 SEHNR, CDR2 FQNEAQ (reference sequence). The germline V and J ends were trimmed by 5 bases and 11 bases, with 15 bases remaining between them. CDR3 sequence reads: CASSPSGGKYTF. The CDR3 region has the DNA TGTGCCAGCAGCCCCAGTGGGGGGAAGTACACCTTC.

The chain employs TRBV2 and TRBJ1-5, with D perhaps matching TRBD1 (5 bases). The V end was cut by 3 bases, the J end by 3 bases, with 15 bases between. This CDR3 comprises 16 residues. The V gene's germline CDR1 is SNHLY and CDR2 FYNNEI. The CDR3 nucleotides read TGTGCCAGCAGTGACCCCTTTGGAGGGGCCAATCAGCCCCAGCATTTT. Amino acids: CASSDPFGGANQPQHF.

V is TRBV6-6 and J is TRBJ2-3, with D tentatively TRBD1 (6 bases). Germline lookup yields CDR1 MNHNY and CDR2 SVGAGI (reference sequence). The CDR3 sequence is 15 residues long. V lost 7 bases, J lost 3 bases, and 17 bases lay in between. CDR3: CASTSGQRGTDTQYF. CDR3 DNA: TGTGCCAGCACCTCCGGACAGAGGGGGACAGATACGCAGTATTTT.

V usage is TRBV6-5 and J usage is TRBJ1-2, with 8 nucleotides matching TRBD1. Germline-derived CDR1 and CDR2 are MNHEY and SVGAGI. The CDR3 consists of 14 residues. V dropped 6 bases and J dropped 4; count of bases not matched to a gene: 7. The CDR3 here is CASRRGQGIYGYTF. In nucleotides, the CDR3 is TGTGCCAGCAGACGTGGACAGGGAATCTATGGCTACACCTTC.

This clone was detected once. This chain connects TRBV7-3 to TRBJ2-7, with D possibly TRBD2 on 5 matching bases. The V end was cut by 2 bases, the J end by 4 bases, with 9 bases between. The CDR3 spans 13 residues. Germline V gives CDR1 SGHTA, CDR2 FQGTGA. The CDR3 region has the DNA TGTGCCAGCAGCTTATCGGGGTCATACGAGCAGTACTTC. Protein: CASSLSGSYEQYF.

CDR3 bases: TGTGCCAGCAGCTTAGGCAGGGTCTTAAACTCGGGCAATGAGCAGTTCTTC. The encoded protein is CASSLGRVLNSGNEQFF. J is TRBJ2-1 and V is TRBV7-9, with D possibly matching TRBD1 (5 bases). The CDR3 consists of 17 residues. V lost 1 base, J lost 6 bases, and 19 bases lay in between. Germline V gene lookup returns CDR1 SEHNR and CDR2 FQNEAQ (reference sequence).

The chain combines TRBV11-2 with TRBJ1-2, with D unresolved. Germline V gene sequence: CDR1 SGHAT, CDR2 FQNNGV. Between the trimmed V and J ends, which lost 6 bases and 1 base, there was a span of 6 bases. CDR3 length: 12 amino acids. The CDR3 nucleotides read TGTGCCAGCAGTAACGGTAACTATGGCTACACCTTC. Translation: CASSNGNYGYTF.

V is TRBV11-3 and J is TRBJ2-2, with 7 bases aligning to TRBD1. V was clipped by 8 bases and J by 6 bases; unmatched bases: 3. Per the germline V gene, CDR1 is SGHNT and CDR2 is YENEEA. The CDR3 sequence is 12 residues long. The DNA for the CDR3 is TGTGCCAGCGGAACAGGGGCCGGGGAGCTGTTTTTT. As protein: CASGTGAGELFF.

The rearrangement uses TRBV5-1 and TRBJ2-3; a weak D match, TRBD2 (6 bases). Germline V gene data show CDR1 as SGHRS and CDR2 as YFSETQ. The length of the CDR3 is 18 residues. Trimming shortened V by 4 bases and J by 7 bases, and 28 bases separated the two germline ends. The CDR3 loop reads CASSPFSPGTAFRYTQYF. The CDR3 bases are TGCGCCAGCAGCCCATTCTCACCCGGGACTGCATTCAGATATACGCAGTATTTT.

This rearrangement joins TRBV18 to TRBJ1-6, with 9 bases matching TRBD1. CDR3 length equals 15 residues. The trim removed 3 bases at V and 10 bases at J, leaving 7 bases unmatched. Germline loops: CDR1 KGHSH, CDR2 LQKENI. The CDR3 bases are TGTGCCAGCTCACCCGGGACAGGGAGGGAATCACCCCTCCACTTT. It is translated as CASSPGTGRESPLHF.

The rearrangement links TRBV6-6 to TRBJ1-3; possible D gene TRBD1, 5 bases. Germline V gene data show CDR1 as MNHNY and CDR2 as SVGAGI (reference sequence). The CDR3 length is 16 residues. The V gene lost 5 bases and the J gene lost 0 bases, with 14 bases spanning the gap. The CDR3: CASSGQGTRSGNTIYF. The CDR3 DNA is TGTGCCAGCAGTGGTCAGGGAACACGCTCTGGAAACACCATATATTTT.

The chain employs TRBV19 and TRBJ1-2; 8 bases align to TRBD1. There are 13 residues in the CDR3. Germline V CDR1 and CDR2: LNHDA, SQIVND (reference sequence). Trimming took 6 bases from V and 4 from J; bases not matched to a gene: 4. The CDR3 sequence: CASRRQGSYGYTF. DNA of the CDR3: TGTGCCAGTAGAAGACAGGGGAGCTATGGCTACACCTTC.